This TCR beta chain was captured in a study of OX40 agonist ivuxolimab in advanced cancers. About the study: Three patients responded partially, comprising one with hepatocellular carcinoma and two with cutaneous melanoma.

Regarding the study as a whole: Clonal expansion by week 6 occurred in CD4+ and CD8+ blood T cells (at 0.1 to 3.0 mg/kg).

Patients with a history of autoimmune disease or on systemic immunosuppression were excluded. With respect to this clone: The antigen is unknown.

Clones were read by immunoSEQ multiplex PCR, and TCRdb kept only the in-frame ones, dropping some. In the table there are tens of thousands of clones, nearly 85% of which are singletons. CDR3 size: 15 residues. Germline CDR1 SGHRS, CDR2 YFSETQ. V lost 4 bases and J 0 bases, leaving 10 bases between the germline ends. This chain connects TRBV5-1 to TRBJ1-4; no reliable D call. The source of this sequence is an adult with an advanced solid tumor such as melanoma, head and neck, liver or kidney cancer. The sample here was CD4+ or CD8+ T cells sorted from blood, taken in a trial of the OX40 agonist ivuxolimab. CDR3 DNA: TGCGCCAGCAGCCGGTGGGATTCAACTAATGAAAAACTGTTTTTT. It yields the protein CASSRWDSTNEKLFF.